Following are 4 T cell receptor beta chains from one sample sequenced in a study of CD8+ T cells in alopecia areata. Extracted RNA was reverse transcribed, and the resulting cDNA served as sequencing template. The repertoire was sequenced with immunoSEQ multiplex PCR; TCRdb's copy has only in-frame clones and lacks some. The sample carries approximately 280,000 clones, over 45% recorded once. Treatment denoted: oral pan-JAK inhibitor, 5-10 mg twice daily. The starting material was CD4+ T cells sorted from blood, obtained at week 24, from a patient treated with tofacitinib. The receptors derive from a human donor with alopecia areata.

The V gene is TRBV5-1, the J gene TRBJ1-1, with a tentative D call TRBD1 (5 bases). Germline V CDR1 and CDR2: SGHRS, YFSETQ. V lost 5 bases and J 2 bases, leaving 7 bases between the germline ends. This CDR3 has 12 amino acids. CDR3 sequence: CASSGGNTEAFF. The CDR3 DNA reads as TGCGCCAGCAGTGGGGGAAACACTGAAGCTTTCTTT.

The V gene is TRBV29-1, the J gene TRBJ2-7; D is unresolved. Germline V gene sequence: CDR1 SQVTM, CDR2 ANQGSEA. This CDR3 contains 11 residues. With 7 bases removed from V and 6 bases from J, the gap between germline ends came to 13 bases. The CDR3 coding sequence is TGCAGCGCGAACTACTTGGGCGAGCAGTACTTC. This gives the protein CSANYLGEQYF.

This chain uses TRBV2 with TRBJ2-1, with 9 bases that match TRBD2. The germline gives CDR1 SNHLY, CDR2 FYNNEI. J lost 10 bases, V lost 3 bases, and 4 bases had no gene match. The CDR3 totals 13 residues. CDR3 bases: TGTGCCAGCAGTGAGCGGCTAGCGGGGGAGCAGTTCTTC. Translated, it gives CASSERLAGEQFF. The whole variable domain, remainder taken from reference TRBV2 and TRBJ2-1, is EPEVTQTPSHQVTQMGQEVILRCVPISNHLYFYWYRQILGQKVEFLVSFYNNEISEKSEIFDDQFSVERPDGSNFTLKIRSTKLEDSAMYFCASSERLAGEQFFGPGTRLTVL.

The CDR3 spells CASSLAREQETQYF. The CDR3 DNA is TGTGCCAGCAGCTTAGCAAGGGAGCAAGAGACCCAGTACTTC. The chain is built from TRBV7-2 and TRBJ2-5, with D perhaps matching TRBD2 (5 bases). The CDR3 runs to 14 residues. V was shortened by 0 bases and J by 2 bases, with 7 bases between the two germline ends. Germline CDR1 is SGHTA and CDR2 is FQGNSA.